This T cell receptor beta chain is drawn from a study of shared clonotypes between healthy human individuals (dated by TCRdb to the early 2020s). In terms of the full investigation: The cohort comprised a couple of women and a few men aged 18 to 49 years. To estimate repertoire size and how much clonotype sharing occurs between individuals, the study deeply sequenced the blood TCR repertoires of roughly 5 healthy adults. Each donor's leukapheresis produced roughly between roughly 0.94 and 9.5 billion PBMCs. For each donor, CD4 naive and CD4 memory were each run on three plates, CD8 naive on two plates, and CD8 memory on one plate. To increase sequencing depth and limit assay-specific biases, different laboratories used diverse techniques to prepare libraries and sequence TCR repertoires.

CD8 naive samples were CD45RO-negative cells positively selected for CCR7, giving a CD45RA+CCR7+ population that excluded TemRA cells. The donors were healthy, HIV-negative adults who had no recently reported acute infections or vaccinations. All donors were Caucasian adults living in Nashville, Tennessee, USA. Blood was obtained by leukapheresis, after which PBMCs were separated by Ficoll-Histopaque density gradient centrifugation and cryopreserved in liquid nitrogen vapor phase. Analytical flow cytometry was used to check the purity and quantity of each magnetically sorted T cell population. Genomic DNA was isolated from every sorted fraction and measured by UV absorbance on a Nanodrop 2000c. Using the deep immunoSEQ assay, TCR CDR3 regions were amplified from genomic DNA by multiplex PCR. Extracted genomic DNA from each cell subset was spread evenly across all wells of several immunoSEQ 96-well plates, with each plate serving as a replicate. For sorted subsets, about 210 ng of genomic DNA, equivalent to 25,000 to 35,000 T cell genomes, went into each replicate PCR. Purified libraries were quantified with a Qubit 3.0 fluorometer, sized on a Bioanalyzer 2100, and re-quantified with the KAPA Library Quantification kit. Each immunoSEQ 96-well plate was sequenced on its own single-read 150-cycle Illumina NextSeq 550 flow cell. The original methods were these. Because the immunoSEQ output included only junctional sequences and no quality scores, the filtering could not be the same as the filtering used for full-length reads. Sequences were annotated with PyIR, a Python wrapper for IgBLAST v1.9, using IMGT germline references to assign V/J genes and CDR3. Reads were filtered out if the reads had weak V/J assignments (E-value above 1e-6), no CDR3, stop codons, out-of-frame junctions, or ambiguous translated residues. A V3J clonotype was defined by an identical inferred V gene, J gene, and CDR3 amino acid sequence. The percentage overlap between two repertoires was calculated by dividing the number of shared unique clonotypes by the size of the smaller repertoire. Repertoire richness was assessed with RTK rarefaction, the Chao1 estimator, and Recon v2.1 estimates of unobserved clonotypes. Generation probabilities were computed with OLGA for all TCRbeta clonotypes obtained by the gDNA method from several donors. TCRdb provides this immuneACCESS table in a form limited to in-frame rearrangements. Some clones are lacking; in checked studies, under half of them reflect an unresolved V gene, and why the rest are absent is not known. The V and J calls and clone size come from that table; D and trimming were worked out from the DNA. This sample holds 2 million or so clones; 85% to 95% were observed only once. The ten largest clones capture 1.1% of the sample.

V trim: 5 bases; J trim: 8 bases; unmatched bases: 3. CDR1 and CDR2 are read off the germline V gene (reference sequence) as MNHEY and SMNVEV. Measured from the cysteine to the phenylalanine, the CDR3 is 12 residues long. Of the read, only the CDR3 DNA is kept; its 36 bases are in frame from base 1. Remarks on this clone: Its antigen remains undetermined. No much larger clonotype is one base removed from it; base qualities were not supplied.

General conclusions and limits of the study: Rarefaction of sorted-subset datasets indicated incomplete sequencing despite the large sequencing depth. Compared with non-shared clonotypes, clonotypes shared by all four sorted-subset donors had higher generation probabilities. Sampling was restricted to blood, and TCR repertoires in tissues likely differ from the TCR repertoires found in blood. Approximately 5% of naive CD4, around 3.6% of naive CD8, 2.3% of memory CD4, and about 0.4% of memory CD8 clonotypes were shared across several donors. Pairwise subsampling indicated that sequencing depth was expected to affect the degree of clonotype sharing among donors. The small number of donors limited the genetic and exposure-history diversity represented. Larger estimated clonotype richness was generally found for naive subsets than for memory subsets.

What was sequenced was naive CD8+ T cells sorted from blood. The meaning of the sample's cell subset or site label: CD45RA+CCR7+. This sequence originates from a man younger than 35 in good health. The receptor chain draws on TRBV27 and TRBJ2-1; 7 of the junction bases match TRBD2. The CDR3: CASSPTSDEQFF. The nucleotides read TGTGCCAGCAGTCCCACTAGCGATGAGCAGTTCTTC.